These 9 T cell receptor beta chains were sequenced from one sample in a study of vaccination effects on CD4 cells after COVID-19. No antigens are known for them. Clones were read by immunoSEQ multiplex PCR, and TCRdb kept only the in-frame ones, dropping some. The top ten clones hold roughly 15% of a sample with about 46,000 clones, around three quarters of them seen once. Within the ViraFEST assay, antigen-specific CD4+ T cells underwent expansion with viral peptide pools prior to sequencing. Cells that had been cultured for roughly ten days were the source of isolated CD4+ T cells. All study participants received two doses of BNT162b2 or mRNA-1273 vaccine. The source was CD4+ T cells from PBMCs cultured with HCoV-OC43 spike peptides, collected after COVID-19 vaccination. As to subset: HCoV-OC43 spike overlapping peptide pool stimulation. These receptors originate from a human donor who received a COVID-19 vaccine.

This sequence joins TRBV29-1 and TRBJ2-1; 10 bases map to TRBD2. The V segment lost 5 bases and the J segment 6 bases; nucleotides outside the gene matches: 13. CDR3 size: 16 residues. Germline CDR1 reads SQVTM; CDR2 reads ANQGSEA. CDR3 coding DNA: TGCAGCGTTTCGTGGGCCCTAGCGGGGGCTCGCAATGAGCAGTTCTTC. Translation gives CSVSWALAGARNEQFF.

The chain links TRBV3-1 (or the pseudogene TRBV3-2) to TRBJ2-1; TRBD2 matches 12 bases. Germline V gene data show CDR1 as LGHDT and CDR2 as YNNKEL (reference sequence). The V segment lost 3 bases and the J segment 6 bases; nucleotides outside the gene matches: 6. The CDR3 is 16 amino acids. CDR3 residues: CASSQAGTSGSNEQFF. The CDR3 region has the DNA TGTGCCAGCAGCCAGGCCGGGACTAGCGGGTCCAATGAGCAGTTCTTC.

The V and J genes are TRBV5-1 and TRBJ1-1; perhaps TRBD1 as D (6 bases). CDR3 length equals 15 residues. Germline-derived CDR1 and CDR2 are SGHRS and YFSETQ. Between the trimmed V and J ends, which lost 0 bases and 3 bases, there was a span of 12 bases. CDR3 region: CASSLGDKLYTEAFF. CDR3 in DNA: TGCGCCAGCAGCTTGGGGGACAAACTTTACACTGAAGCTTTCTTT. Full variable domain (remainder filled in from reference TRBV5-1 and TRBJ1-1): KAGVTQTPRYLIKTRGQQVTLSCSPISGHRSVSWYQQTPGQGLQFLFEYFSETQRNKGNFPGRFSGRQFSNSRSEMNVSTLELGDSALYLCASSLGDKLYTEAFFGQGTRLTVV.

This chain uses TRBV9 with TRBJ2-7, with 15 bases identical to TRBD2. J gave up 6 bases and V 4 bases, and 5 bases lay outside the gene matches. The CDR3 spans 15 residues. Germline CDR1 is SGDLS and CDR2 is YYNGEE. CDR3 sequence reads: CASSPGTSGRFEQYF. The CDR3 DNA sequence: TGTGCCAGCAGCCCCGGGACTAGCGGGAGGTTCGAGCAGTACTTC.

The chain has TRBV5-1 and TRBJ2-6, with D perhaps TRBD2 (7 bases). CDR3 length equals 16 residues. CDR1 is SGHRS, CDR2 YFSETQ, per germline. The V end was cut by 1 base, the J end by 2 bases, with 10 bases between. The CDR3 nucleotides are TGCGCCAGCAGCTTGAGGGGGGGCCCTGGGGCCAACGTCCTGACTTTC. It encodes CASSLRGGPGANVLTF.

The chain combines TRBV6-5 with TRBJ2-7, with a possible D match to TRBD1 (6 bases). The V end was cut by 5 bases, the J end by 2 bases, with 10 bases between. This CDR3 comprises 13 residues. From germline, CDR1 is MNHEY and CDR2 SVGAGI. CDR3 sequence (DNA): TGTGCCAGCAGTAGAACAGGGCCCTACGAGCAGTACTTC. Its translation is CASSRTGPYEQYF.

This clone was observed a single time. The CDR3: CASGSPEQYF. DNA of the CDR3: TGTGCCTCAGGGTCTCCCGAGCAGTACTTC. The chain is built from TRBV27 and TRBJ2-7, with a possible D match to TRBD1 (5 bases). Germline CDR1 reads MNHEY; CDR2 reads SMNVEV (reference sequence). CDR3 size: 10 residues. Between the trimmed V and J ends, which lost 11 bases and 6 bases, there was a span of 11 bases.

This clone was found a few times. The CDR3 is CASSQGYRKPQHF. CDR3 coding DNA: TGTGCCAGCAGCCAAGGATATAGGAAGCCCCAGCATTTT. V gene TRBV3-1 (or the pseudogene TRBV3-2) combines with J gene TRBJ1-5; D not resolved. The ends were cut back, 1 base at V and 8 bases at J, with 9 bases in the middle. In germline, CDR1 is LGHDT, CDR2 YNNKEL (reference sequence). There are 13 residues in the CDR3.

The chain recombines TRBV7-9 with TRBJ2-4; perhaps TRBD1 as D (5 bases). The CDR3 loop spans 12 amino acids. Trimming took 2 bases from V and 11 from J, leaving 10 bases between them. Germline values: CDR1 SEHNR, CDR2 FQNEAQ (reference sequence). CDR3 loop: CASSLRQGLQYF. Written as DNA, the CDR3 is TGTGCCAGCAGCTTACGGCAGGGTCTTCAGTACTTC.